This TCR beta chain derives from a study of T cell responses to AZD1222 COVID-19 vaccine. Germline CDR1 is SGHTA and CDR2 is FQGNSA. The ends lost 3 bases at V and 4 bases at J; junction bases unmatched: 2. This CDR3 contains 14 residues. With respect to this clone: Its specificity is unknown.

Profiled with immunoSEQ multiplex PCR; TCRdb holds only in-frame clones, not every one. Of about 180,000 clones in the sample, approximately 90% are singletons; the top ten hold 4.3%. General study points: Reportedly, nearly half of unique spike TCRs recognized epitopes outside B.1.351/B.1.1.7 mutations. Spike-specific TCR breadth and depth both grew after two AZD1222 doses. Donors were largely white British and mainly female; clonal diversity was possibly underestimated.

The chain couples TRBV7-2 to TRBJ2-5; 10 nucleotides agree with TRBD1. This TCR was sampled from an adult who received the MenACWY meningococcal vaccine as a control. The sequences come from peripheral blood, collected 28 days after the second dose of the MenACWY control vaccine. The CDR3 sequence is CASSFDRGRETQYF. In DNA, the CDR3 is TGTGCCAGCAGCTTCGACAGGGGGCGAGAGACCCAGTACTTC.